One sample yielded the 26 T cell receptor beta chains listed below, sequenced in a study of radiotherapy plus CTLA-4 blockade in lung cancer. Sequenced by immunoSEQ multiplex PCR; TCRdb stores in-frame clones only, minus some. The sample consists of 75,000 to 100,000 clones, around 74% of them appearing once. Material: peripheral blood, obtained from a patient treated with radiotherapy plus ipilimumab. These receptors were collected from a human donor with non-small cell lung cancer who had a partial response to radiotherapy plus ipilimumab. Some clones in this sample may be carry-over from other donors' samples.

The rearrangement uses TRBV6-5 and TRBJ2-7, with 7 bases identical to TRBD1. The CDR3 has 14 residues. Germline V lookup: CDR1 MNHEY, CDR2 SVGAGI. Germline trimming cut 2 bases from V and 2 bases from J; bases unmatched to any gene: 3. The CDR3 protein is CASSYRDSTYEQYF. Written as DNA, the CDR3 is TGTGCCAGCAGTTACCGGGACAGTACCTACGAGCAGTACTTC.

This chain connects TRBV7-2 to TRBJ2-2, with 13 bases matching TRBD2. The CDR3 extends over 16 amino acids. Trimming cost V 7 bases and J 8 bases; bases outside gene matches: 10. Looked up from germline, CDR1 is SGHTA and CDR2 is FQGNSA. CDR3: CASNFTSGRAVGELFF. The CDR3 DNA follows: TGTGCCAGCAACTTTACTAGCGGGAGGGCCGTGGGGGAGCTGTTTTTT.

This clone has a handful of counts. The gene calls are TRBV18 and TRBJ1-1; the D is unclear. Germline V CDR1 and CDR2: KGHSH, LQKENI. Trimming shortened V by 2 bases and J by 1 base, and 8 bases separated the two germline ends. The CDR3 has 14 residues. CDR3 in amino acids: CASSPNRQNTEAFF. Written as DNA, the CDR3 is TGTGCCAGCTCACCAAATAGACAGAACACTGAAGCTTTCTTT.

The V and J genes are TRBV10-3 and TRBJ2-7; 8 bases map to TRBD2. Looked up from germline, CDR1 is ENHRY and CDR2 is SYGVKD. Losses at the gene ends were 10 bases for V and 0 bases for J; bases not matched to a gene: 5. The CDR3 loop spans 13 amino acids. Here the CDR3 DNA reads TGTGCCAGCGGGGGGCTCCACTCCTACGAGCAGTACTTC. It specifies CASGGLHSYEQYF.

The chain is built from TRBV18 and TRBJ1-2; D ambiguous. This CDR3 region has 13 residues. CDR1 is KGHSH, CDR2 LQKENI, per germline. Trimming removed 0 bases from V and 7 bases from J, with 9 bases in between. The CDR3 here is CASSPPDLTGYTF. The CDR3 region has the DNA TGTGCCAGCTCACCACCCGACTTAACTGGCTACACCTTC.

J is TRBJ2-5 and V is TRBV2, with 13 bases matching TRBD2. J lost 4 bases, V lost 5 bases, and 7 bases had no gene match. Germline assignment: CDR1 SNHLY and CDR2 FYNNEI. CDR3 size: 16 residues. Here the CDR3 DNA reads TGTGCCAGCAGTCCCACTAGCGGGGGGGCCGGAGAGACCCAGTACTTC. Translation gives CASSPTSGGAGETQYF.

The J gene is TRBJ1-2, the V gene TRBV7-3; D is possibly TRBD1 (6 bases). Per germline, CDR1 SGHTA and CDR2 FQGTGA. Trimming cost V 5 bases and J 5 bases, with 21 bases left between them. The CDR3 totals 16 residues. CDR3 sequence reads: CASSPGTPDSRYGYTF. DNA of the CDR3: TGTGCCAGCAGCCCCGGGACACCCGACTCTAGATATGGCTACACCTTC.

The chain has TRBV29-1 and TRBJ2-1; 9 bases agree with TRBD1. Looked up from germline, CDR1 is SQVTM and CDR2 is ANQGSEA. V was clipped by 0 bases and J by 6 bases; unmatched bases: 9. The CDR3 totals 16 residues. Written as DNA, the CDR3 is TGCAGCGTTGAAGATCCCACAGGGGGCACTATCAATGAGCAGTTCTTC. Amino acid sequence: CSVEDPTGGTINEQFF.

The chain links TRBV18 to TRBJ1-1; D is possibly TRBD1 (6 bases). CDR1 KGHSH and CDR2 LQKENI come from the germline V gene. The germline V and J ends were trimmed by 3 bases and 4 bases, with 12 bases remaining between them. This CDR3 region has 14 residues. The CDR3 nucleotides are TGTGCCAGCTCACCCTCGGGAGGGGGCACTGAAGCTTTCTTT. Residues: CASSPSGGGTEAFF.

As DNA, the CDR3 is TGTGCCAGCAGCTTAGCCGGGACCGGGGAGCTGTTTTTT. Translated: CASSLAGTGELFF. The rearrangement links TRBV11-2 to TRBJ2-2; no reliable D call. Germline-derived CDR1 and CDR2 are SGHAT and FQNNGV. V lost 1 base and J lost 5, with 5 bases in between. The CDR3 is 13 amino acids.

This clone was found a few times. The V and J genes are TRBV28 and TRBJ2-7; 7 bases agree with TRBD1. CDR1 and CDR2 (germline): MDHEN, SYDVKM. J was trimmed by 10 bases and V by 2 bases; bases with no gene match: 5. This CDR3 comprises 12 residues. The CDR3 here is CASSLLDRDQYF. The CDR3 region has the DNA TGTGCCAGCAGTTTACTAGACAGGGACCAGTACTTC.

This clone was observed a few times. The chain links TRBV5-1 to TRBJ1-1; no definite D call. Germline CDR1 and CDR2: SGHRS and YFSETQ. This CDR3 spans 13 amino acids. V dropped 0 bases and J dropped 5 bases, with 8 bases sitting between them. Here the CDR3 DNA reads TGCGCCAGCAGCTTGGTACGGGGAACTGAAGCTTTCTTT. Translating gives CASSLVRGTEAFF.

This chain joins TRBV5-5 and TRBJ2-7; D may be TRBD1 (6 bases). CDR1 is SGHKS and CDR2 is YYEKEE in the germline V gene (reference sequence). V was pared by 2 bases and J by 3 bases, with 12 bases between. The CDR3 contains 14 residues. CDR3 in DNA: TGTGCCAGCAGCTTTGGAAACAGGGTCTACGAGCAGTACTTC. This codes for CASSFGNRVYEQYF.

V is TRBV5-6 and J is TRBJ2-3; a weak D match, TRBD2 (7 bases). The CDR3 loop spans 15 amino acids. CDR1 and CDR2 from the germline V gene are SGHDT and YYEEEE. Trimming removed 4 bases from V and 1 base from J, with 13 bases in between. The CDR3 DNA sequence: TGTGCCAGCAGCCGGACGGGGGGCGGCACAGATACGCAGTATTTT. Protein product: CASSRTGGGTDTQYF.

V usage is TRBV9 and J usage is TRBJ2-1, with D perhaps matching TRBD2 (6 bases). Germline V lookup: CDR1 SGDLS, CDR2 YYNGEE. CDR3 size: 15 residues. Trimming removed 4 bases at V and 5 bases at J, with 16 bases between. The CDR3 bases are TGTGCCAGCAGCCCATATAGCGGATCTAACAATGAGCAGTTCTTC. Translated, it gives CASSPYSGSNNEQFF.

The chain employs TRBV6-6 and TRBJ1-3; D remains ambiguous. Germline V gene data show CDR1 as MNHNY and CDR2 as SVGAGI (reference sequence). This CDR3 comprises 14 residues. V lost 6 bases, J lost 1 base, and 10 bases lay in between. CDR3 in amino acids: CASRLDFSGNTIYF. As DNA, the CDR3 is TGTGCCAGCAGGCTGGACTTTTCTGGAAACACCATATATTTT.

The V call is TRBV7-7, the J call TRBJ2-3, with D perhaps TRBD1 (6 bases). V gave up 1 base and J gave up 2 bases, with 7 bases separating them. CDR1 is SSHAT and CDR2 is FNYEAQ in the germline V gene (reference sequence). There are 14 residues in the CDR3. CDR3 coding DNA: TGTGCCAGCAGCTTAGGACAGGCCACAGATACGCAGTATTTT. It is translated as CASSLGQATDTQYF. Drawing the rest from reference TRBV7-7 and TRBJ2-3, the complete variable domain is GAGVSQSPRYKVTKRGQDVTLRCDPISSHATLYWYQQALGQGPEFLTYFNYEAQPDKSGLPSDRFSAERPEGSISTLTIQRTEQRDSAMYRCASSLGQATDTQYFGPGTRLTVL.

The chain couples TRBV6-5 to TRBJ1-4, with D possibly being TRBD1 (6 bases). The V end was cut by 2 bases, the J end by 5 bases, with 12 bases between. CDR1 is MNHEY and CDR2 is SVGAGI in the germline V gene. The CDR3 totals 15 residues. The CDR3 loop reads CASSYGGALNEKLFF. The CDR3, as DNA: TGTGCCAGCAGTTACGGGGGGGCATTAAATGAAAAACTGTTTTTT.

The chain links TRBV19 to TRBJ2-2; D is ambiguous. The CDR3 loop spans 13 amino acids. From germline, CDR1 is LNHDA and CDR2 SQIVND (reference sequence). V lost 6 bases to trimming and J lost 7 bases, with 12 bases between them. The CDR3 loop is CASRLLAVGELFF. For the CDR3, the DNA is TGTGCCAGTAGGTTGTTGGCTGTCGGGGAGCTGTTTTTT.

The rearrangement uses TRBV5-5 and TRBJ2-7; D perhaps matches TRBD2 (7 bases). The CDR3 is 16 amino acids. V lost 4 bases and J lost 4, with 21 bases in between. CDR1 and CDR2 from the germline V gene are SGHKS and YYEKEE (reference sequence). CDR3: CASSPRGASGGYEQYF. The DNA for the CDR3 is TGTGCCAGCAGCCCCCGGGGGGCTAGCGGAGGTTACGAGCAGTACTTC.

The chain uses TRBV6-1 and TRBJ2-1, with D possibly being TRBD1 (5 bases). The ends were cut back, 4 bases at V and 9 bases at J, with 22 bases in the middle. Germline CDR1 MNHNS, CDR2 SASEGT. The CDR3 runs to 16 residues. The CDR3 nucleotides are TGTGCCAGCAGTGCCCTGGGTGGTAGGGGTGGCGTTGAGCAGTTCTTC. This gives the protein CASSALGGRGGVEQFF.

The chain carries TRBV7-2 and TRBJ1-4; D uncertain. Between the trimmed V and J ends, which lost 1 base and 8 bases, there was a span of 5 bases. Germline V gives CDR1 SGHTA, CDR2 FQGNSA. The CDR3 is made up of 12 amino acids. The CDR3 is CASSLEREKLFF. The CDR3, as DNA: TGTGCCAGCAGCTTAGAGAGGGAAAAACTGTTTTTT.

The chain joins TRBV7-9 to TRBJ2-7; D might be TRBD2 (6 bases). The germline CDR1 and CDR2 sequences are SEHNR and FQNEAQ (reference sequence). V lost 6 bases and J 0 bases, leaving 18 bases between the germline ends. The CDR3 has 16 residues. DNA for the CDR3: TGTGCCAGCAGGGGAGGTAGGAACAGGAGCTCCTACGAGCAGTACTTC. Its translation is CASRGGRNRSSYEQYF.

V gene TRBV20-1 combines with J gene TRBJ2-5; D is undetermined. Germline CDR1 DFQATT, CDR2 SNEGSKA (reference sequence). CDR3 size: 10 residues. The DNA for the CDR3 is TGCAGCGTAGCTGTGGAGACCCAGTACTTC. This gives the protein CSVAVETQYF.

The rearrangement uses TRBV6-1 and TRBJ2-2; D is unresolved. Trimming shortened V by 4 bases and J by 0 bases, and 9 bases separated the two germline ends. Germline values: CDR1 MNHNS, CDR2 SASEGT. This CDR3 has 15 amino acids. The CDR3: CASSVALANTGELFF. As DNA, the CDR3 is TGTGCCAGCAGTGTCGCGCTGGCGAACACCGGGGAGCTGTTTTTT.

This clone was seen a few times. The chain has TRBV23-1 and TRBJ2-3; possibly TRBD1 for D (7 bases). TRBV23-1 qualifies as an ORF whose function is uncertain. The CDR3 consists of 17 residues. Trimming took 6 bases from V and 1 from J, leaving 20 bases between them. DNA of the CDR3: TGCGCCAGCAGCGGGGGCTGGACAGGACTCGGCACAGATACGCAGTATTTT. Its protein product is CASSGGWTGLGTDTQYF.